This T cell receptor (beta chain) was recovered during a study of a mutant IDH1 vaccine in newly diagnosed glioma. Time point described: week 47, end of study. In the vaccine, a single dose held 300 ug of the mutant IDH1 20-mer peptide, along with topical imiquimod. TCRdb keeps only in-frame clones here, not all; method: immunoSEQ multiplex PCR. This sample has some 35,000 clones, with 60% to 85% found just once. Trimming pared 4 bases from V and 3 bases from J, leaving 14 bases between. Germline lookup yields CDR1 SGHRS and CDR2 YFSETQ. CDR3 length: 14 residues. Note on this clone: The antigen is undetermined.

The source of this sequence is a man aged 40-49 years with glioma. The sample in question was PBMCs, obtained from a glioma patient whose treatment included an IDH1 peptide vaccine. This chain uses TRBV5-1 with TRBJ2-7; D possibly uses TRBD1 or TRBD2 (6 bases each). CDR3 protein: CASSLGGLIYEQYF. For the CDR3, the DNA is TGCGCCAGCAGCCTAGGGGGACTCATCTACGAGCAGTACTTC.